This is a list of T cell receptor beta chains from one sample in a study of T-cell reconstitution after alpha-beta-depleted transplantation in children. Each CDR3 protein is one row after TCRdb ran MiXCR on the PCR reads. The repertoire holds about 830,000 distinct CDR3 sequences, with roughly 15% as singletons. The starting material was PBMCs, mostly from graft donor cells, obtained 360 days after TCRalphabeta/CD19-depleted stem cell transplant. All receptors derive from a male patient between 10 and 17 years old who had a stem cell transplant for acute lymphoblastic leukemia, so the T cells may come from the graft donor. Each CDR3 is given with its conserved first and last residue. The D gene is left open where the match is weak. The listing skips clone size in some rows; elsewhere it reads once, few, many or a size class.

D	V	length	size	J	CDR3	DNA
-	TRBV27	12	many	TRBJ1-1	CASSLGSTEAFF	TGTGCCAGCAGTTTAGGTAGCACTGAAGCTTTCTTT
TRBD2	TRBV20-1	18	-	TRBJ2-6	CCARDELAGWYGANVLTF	TGCTGTGCTAGAGATGAGCTAGCGGGATGGTATGGGGCCAACGTCCTGACTTTC
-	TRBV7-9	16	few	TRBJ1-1	CASSLRVRPSRGEAFF	TGTGCCAGCAGCTTAAGGGTCAGACCCTCTAGGGGAGAAGCTTTCTTT
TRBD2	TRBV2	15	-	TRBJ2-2	CASEQLAGATGELFF	TGTGCCAGCGAGCAGCTAGCGGGAGCAACCGGGGAGCTGTTTTTT
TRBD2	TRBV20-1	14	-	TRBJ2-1	CSARTLAGVLEQFF	TGCAGTGCACGAACCCTAGCGGGAGTACTCGAGCAGTTCTTC
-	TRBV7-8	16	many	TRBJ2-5	CASSQIRRAAQETQYF	TGTGCCAGCAGTCAAATCAGGCGAGCAGCTCAAGAGACCCAGTACTTC
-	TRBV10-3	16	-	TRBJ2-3	CAIKDGLLSSTDTQYF	TGTGCCATCAAGGACGGGCTACTGTCTAGCACAGATACGCAGTATTTT
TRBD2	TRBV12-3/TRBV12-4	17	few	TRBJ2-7	CASTQGTSGTISYEQYF	TGTGCCAGCACCCAGGGGACTAGCGGGACCATCTCCTACGAGCAGTACTTC
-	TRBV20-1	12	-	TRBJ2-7	CSASRQGYEQYF	TGCAGTGCTAGCCGGCAGGGGTACGAGCAGTACTTC
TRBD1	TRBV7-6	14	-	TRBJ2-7	CASSKQGFAYEQYF	TGTGCCAGCAGCAAACAGGGGTTTGCCTACGAGCAGTACTTC
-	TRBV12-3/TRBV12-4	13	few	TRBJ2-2	CASSLLYTGELFF	TGTGCCAGCAGTTTACTCTACACCGGGGAGCTGTTTTTT
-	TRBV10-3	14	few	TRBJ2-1	CAISSLSGHGEQFF	TGTGCCATCAGTTCCCTTAGCGGCCACGGTGAGCAGTTCTTC
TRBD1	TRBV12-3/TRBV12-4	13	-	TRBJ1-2	CASGGDRLVGYTF	TGTGCCAGCGGCGGGGACAGACTCGTCGGCTACACCTTC
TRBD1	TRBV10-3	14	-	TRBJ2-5	CAIKDRGLGETQYF	TGTGCCATCAAGGACAGGGGTTTGGGAGAGACCCAGTACTTC
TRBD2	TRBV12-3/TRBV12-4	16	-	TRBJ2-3	CASSFWGGLSADTQYF	TGTGCCAGCAGTTTTTGGGGGGGTCTTTCCGCAGATACGCAGTATTTT
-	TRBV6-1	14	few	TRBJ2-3	CASSISGLTDTQYF	TGTGCCAGCAGTATATCAGGGCTCACAGATACGCAGTATTTT
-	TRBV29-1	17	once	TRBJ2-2	CSVEDLSGQGPGGELFF	TGCAGCGTTGAAGATTTAAGCGGGCAGGGGCCTGGCGGGGAGCTGTTTTTT
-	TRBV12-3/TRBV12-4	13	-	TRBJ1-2	CASSLTRVYGYTF	TGTGCCAGCAGTTTGACCAGGGTCTATGGCTACACCTTC
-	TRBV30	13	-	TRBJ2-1	CAWSVGLHNEQFF	TGTGCCTGGAGTGTGGGTCTCCACAATGAGCAGTTCTTC
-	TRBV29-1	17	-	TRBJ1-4	CSVEDWSPGDGNEKLFF	TGCAGCGTTGAAGATTGGTCCCCCGGAGACGGCAATGAAAAACTGTTTTTT
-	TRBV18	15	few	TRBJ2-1	CASSGSQAAYNEQFF	TGTGCCAGCTCAGGGTCACAGGCTGCCTACAATGAGCAGTTCTTC
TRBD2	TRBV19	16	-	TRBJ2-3	CASSIGSGSTSDTQYF	TGTGCCAGTAGTATCGGAAGCGGGAGTACATCAGATACGCAGTATTTT
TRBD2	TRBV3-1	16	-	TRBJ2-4	CASSQRLAGAKNIQYF	TGTGCCAGCAGCCAACGCCTAGCGGGAGCCAAAAACATTCAGTACTTC
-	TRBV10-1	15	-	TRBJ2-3	CASSESARTTDAQYF	TGCGCCAGCAGTGAATCGGCCCGGACCACAGATGCGCAGTATTTT
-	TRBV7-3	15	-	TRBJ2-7	CASSLKGGLPYEQYF	TGTGCCAGCAGCTTAAAGGGGGGACTTCCCTACGAGCAGTACTTC
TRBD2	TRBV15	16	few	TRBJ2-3	CATSRATSGRGDTQYF	TGTGCCACCAGCAGAGCCACTAGCGGGAGAGGGGATACGCAGTATTTT
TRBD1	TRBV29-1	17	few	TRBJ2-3	CSVVRGQGVSSTDTQYF	TGCAGCGTTGTCCGGGGACAGGGAGTTTCTAGCACAGATACGCAGTATTTT
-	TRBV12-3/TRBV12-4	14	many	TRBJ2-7	CASSLASLSYEQYF	TGTGCCAGCAGTTTAGCGTCCCTCTCTTACGAGCAGTACTTC
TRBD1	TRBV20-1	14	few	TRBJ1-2	CSAAGQGANYGYTF	TGCAGTGCTGCTGGACAGGGAGCTAACTATGGCTACACCTTC
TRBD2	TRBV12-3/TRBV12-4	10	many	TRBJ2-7	CASGGNEQYF	TGTGCTTCCGGGGGGAACGAGCAGTACTTC
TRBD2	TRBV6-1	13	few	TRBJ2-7	CASSREGLLKQYF	TGTGCCAGCAGCCGGGAGGGCCTTCTCAAGCAGTACTTC
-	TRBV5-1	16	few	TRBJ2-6	CASSLDWLSGANVLTF	TGCGCCAGCAGCTTGGATTGGCTTTCTGGGGCCAACGTCCTGACTTTC
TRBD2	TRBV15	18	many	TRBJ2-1	CATSRDPGGGGTYNEQFF	TGTGCCACCAGCAGAGACCCTGGAGGCGGGGGAACCTACAATGAGCAGTTCTTC
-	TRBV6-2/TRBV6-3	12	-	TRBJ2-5	CASGLYQETQYF	TGTGCCAGCGGACTATATCAAGAGACCCAGTACTTC
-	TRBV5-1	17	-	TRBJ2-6	CASSQPGQNSGANVLTF	TGCGCCAGCAGCCAGCCCGGACAGAACTCTGGGGCCAACGTCCTGACTTTC
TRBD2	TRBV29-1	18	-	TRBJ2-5	CSVEDNIGRTGGLETQYF	TGCAGCGTTGAAGATAATATTGGGCGGACGGGGGGATTGGAGACCCAGTACTTC
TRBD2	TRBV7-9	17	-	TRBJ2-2	CASSLRRSGRLTGELFF	TGTGCCAGCAGCTTGAGACGTAGCGGGAGGCTCACCGGGGAGCTGTTTTTT
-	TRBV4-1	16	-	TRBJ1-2	CASSLIGAGPDYGYTF	TGCGCCAGCAGCCTCATTGGGGCAGGCCCGGACTATGGCTACACCTTC
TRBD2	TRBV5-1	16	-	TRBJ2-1	CASSSGLAGFFNEQFF	TGCGCCAGCAGCTCCGGACTAGCGGGATTCTTCAATGAGCAGTTCTTC
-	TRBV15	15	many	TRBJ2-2	CATSREARAGGELFF	TGTGCCACCAGCAGAGAGGCCCGGGCAGGCGGGGAGCTGTTTTTT
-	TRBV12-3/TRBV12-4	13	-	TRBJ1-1	CASSFTPNTEAFF	TGTGCCAGCAGTTTTACCCCGAACACTGAAGCTTTCTTT
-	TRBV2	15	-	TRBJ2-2	CASTRSPTPPGELFF	TGTGCCAGCACCCGGTCCCCTACCCCCCCCGGGGAGCTGTTTTTT
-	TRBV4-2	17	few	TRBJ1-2	CASSHGPTDWGNYGYTF	TGTGCCAGCAGCCATGGCCCCACGGATTGGGGAAACTATGGCTACACCTTC
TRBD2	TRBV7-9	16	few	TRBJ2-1	CASSFGSGLAHNEQFF	TGTGCCAGCAGCTTTGGGTCGGGACTAGCTCACAATGAGCAGTTCTTC
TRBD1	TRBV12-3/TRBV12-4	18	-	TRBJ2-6	CASSFEGQGRSGANVLTF	TGTGCCAGCAGTTTCGAGGGACAGGGACGGTCTGGGGCCAACGTCCTGACTTTC